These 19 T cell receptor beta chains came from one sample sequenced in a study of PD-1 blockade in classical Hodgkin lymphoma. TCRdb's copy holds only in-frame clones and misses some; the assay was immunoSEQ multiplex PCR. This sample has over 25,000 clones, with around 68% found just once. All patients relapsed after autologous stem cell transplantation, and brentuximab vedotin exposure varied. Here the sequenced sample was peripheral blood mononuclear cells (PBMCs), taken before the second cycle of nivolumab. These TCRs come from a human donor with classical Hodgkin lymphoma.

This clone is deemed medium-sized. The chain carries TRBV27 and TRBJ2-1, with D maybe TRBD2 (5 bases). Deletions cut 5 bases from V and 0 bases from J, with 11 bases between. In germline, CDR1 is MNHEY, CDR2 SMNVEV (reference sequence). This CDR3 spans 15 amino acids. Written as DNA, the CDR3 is TGTGCCAGCAGTCTAGTCGCGGGCTCCTACAATGAGCAGTTCTTC. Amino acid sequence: CASSLVAGSYNEQFF.

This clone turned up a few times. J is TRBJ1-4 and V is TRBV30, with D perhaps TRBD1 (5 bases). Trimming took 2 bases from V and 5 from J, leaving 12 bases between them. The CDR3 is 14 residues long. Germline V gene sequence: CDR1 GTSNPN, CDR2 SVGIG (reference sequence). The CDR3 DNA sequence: TGTGCCTGGAGTCCCGGGGGAGCGAATGAAAAACTGTTTTTT. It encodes CAWSPGGANEKLFF.

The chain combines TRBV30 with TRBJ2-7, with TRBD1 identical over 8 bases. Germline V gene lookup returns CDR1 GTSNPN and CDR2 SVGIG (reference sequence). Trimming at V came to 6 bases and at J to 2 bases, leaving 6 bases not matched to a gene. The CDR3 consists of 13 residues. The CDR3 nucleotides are TGTGCCTGCGGCCGGGACAGGCCCTACGAGCAGTACTTC. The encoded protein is CACGRDRPYEQYF.

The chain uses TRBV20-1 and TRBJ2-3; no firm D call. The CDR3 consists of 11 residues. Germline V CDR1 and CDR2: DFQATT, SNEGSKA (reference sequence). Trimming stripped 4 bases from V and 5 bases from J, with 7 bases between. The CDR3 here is CSATVGDTQYF. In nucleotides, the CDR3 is TGCAGTGCTACCGTCGGAGATACGCAGTATTTT.

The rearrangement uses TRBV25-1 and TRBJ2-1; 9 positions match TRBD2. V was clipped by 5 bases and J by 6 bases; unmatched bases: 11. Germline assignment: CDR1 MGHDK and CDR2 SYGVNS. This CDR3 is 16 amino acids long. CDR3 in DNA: TGTGCCAGCAGTTCTTTAAACGCGGGGGGGCGCAATGAGCAGTTCTTC. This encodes CASSSLNAGGRNEQFF.

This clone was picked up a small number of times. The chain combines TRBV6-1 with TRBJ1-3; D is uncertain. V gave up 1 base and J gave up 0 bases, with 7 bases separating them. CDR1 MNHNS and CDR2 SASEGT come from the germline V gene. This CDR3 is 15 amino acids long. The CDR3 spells CASSEVAFSGNTIYF. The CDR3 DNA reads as TGTGCCAGCAGTGAAGTTGCCTTCTCTGGAAACACCATATATTTT.

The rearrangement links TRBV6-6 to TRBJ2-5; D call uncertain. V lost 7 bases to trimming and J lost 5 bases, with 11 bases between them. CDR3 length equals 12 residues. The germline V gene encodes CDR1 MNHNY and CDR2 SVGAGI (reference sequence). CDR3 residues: CASTNHPETQYF. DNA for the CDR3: TGTGCCAGCACTAATCACCCGGAGACCCAGTACTTC.

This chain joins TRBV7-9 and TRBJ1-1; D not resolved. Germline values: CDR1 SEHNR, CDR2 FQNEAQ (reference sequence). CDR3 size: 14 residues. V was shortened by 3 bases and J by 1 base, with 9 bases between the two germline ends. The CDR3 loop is CASSLSTWNTEAFF. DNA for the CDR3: TGTGCCAGCAGCTTGTCTACGTGGAACACTGAAGCTTTCTTT.

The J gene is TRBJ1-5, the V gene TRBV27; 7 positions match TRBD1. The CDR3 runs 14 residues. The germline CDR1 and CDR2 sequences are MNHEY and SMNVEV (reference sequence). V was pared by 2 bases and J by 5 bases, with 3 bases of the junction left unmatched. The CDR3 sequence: CASSLSRGDQPQHF. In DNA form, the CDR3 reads TGTGCCAGCAGTTTAAGCAGGGGGGATCAGCCCCAGCATTTT.

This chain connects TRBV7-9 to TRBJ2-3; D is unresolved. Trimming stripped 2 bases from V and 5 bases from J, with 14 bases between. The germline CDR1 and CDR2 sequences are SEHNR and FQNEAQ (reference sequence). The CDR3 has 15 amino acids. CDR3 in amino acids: CASSLISISGDTQYF. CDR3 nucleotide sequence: TGTGCCAGCAGCTTAATCTCCATCTCTGGAGATACGCAGTATTTT.

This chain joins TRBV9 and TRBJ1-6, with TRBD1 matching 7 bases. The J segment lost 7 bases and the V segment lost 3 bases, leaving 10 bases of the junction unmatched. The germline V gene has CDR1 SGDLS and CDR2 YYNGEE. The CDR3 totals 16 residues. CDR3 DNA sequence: TGTGCCAGCAGCGCCGAAGTGACAGGGCTCAATTCACCCCTCCACTTT. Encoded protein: CASSAEVTGLNSPLHF.

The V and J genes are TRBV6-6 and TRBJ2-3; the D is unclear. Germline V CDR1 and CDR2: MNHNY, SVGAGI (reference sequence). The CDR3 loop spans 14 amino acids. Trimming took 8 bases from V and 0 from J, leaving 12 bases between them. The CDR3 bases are TGTGCCAGCGGTCCAGCCCTTAGCACAGATACGCAGTATTTT. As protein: CASGPALSTDTQYF.

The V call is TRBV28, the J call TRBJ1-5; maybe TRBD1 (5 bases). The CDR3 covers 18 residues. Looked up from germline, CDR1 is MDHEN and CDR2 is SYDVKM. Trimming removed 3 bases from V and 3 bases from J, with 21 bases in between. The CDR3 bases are TGTGCCAGCAGTTTCACCAAATTAGGAGGGGTCCCCAATCAGCCCCAGCATTTT. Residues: CASSFTKLGGVPNQPQHF.

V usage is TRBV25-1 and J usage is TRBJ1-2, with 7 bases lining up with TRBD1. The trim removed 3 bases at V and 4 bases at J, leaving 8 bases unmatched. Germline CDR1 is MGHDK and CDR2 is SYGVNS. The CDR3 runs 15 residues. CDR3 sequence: CASSDIGTASYGYTF. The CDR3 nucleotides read TGTGCCAGCAGTGACATAGGGACAGCTTCCTATGGCTACACCTTC.

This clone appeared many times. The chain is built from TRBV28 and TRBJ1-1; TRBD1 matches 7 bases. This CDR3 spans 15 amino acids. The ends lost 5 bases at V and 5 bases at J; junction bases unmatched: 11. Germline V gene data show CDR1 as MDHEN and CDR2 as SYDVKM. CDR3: CASSPHEGAGTEAFF. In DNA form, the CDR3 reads TGTGCCAGCAGTCCACACGAGGGGGCCGGGACTGAAGCTTTCTTT.

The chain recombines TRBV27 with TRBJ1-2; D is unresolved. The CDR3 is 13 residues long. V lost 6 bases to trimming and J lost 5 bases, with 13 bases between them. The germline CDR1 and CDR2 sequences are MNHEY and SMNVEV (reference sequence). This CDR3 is CASRSYDFYGYTF. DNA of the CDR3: TGTGCCAGCAGGTCTTATGATTTTTATGGCTACACCTTC.

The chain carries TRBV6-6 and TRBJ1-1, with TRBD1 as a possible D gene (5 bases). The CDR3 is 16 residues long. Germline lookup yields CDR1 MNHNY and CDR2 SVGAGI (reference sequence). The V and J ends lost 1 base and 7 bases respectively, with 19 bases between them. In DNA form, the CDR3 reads TGTGCCAGCAGTTACTTTGGACCCTCCCTTGGGGGTGAAGCTTTCTTT. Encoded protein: CASSYFGPSLGGEAFF.

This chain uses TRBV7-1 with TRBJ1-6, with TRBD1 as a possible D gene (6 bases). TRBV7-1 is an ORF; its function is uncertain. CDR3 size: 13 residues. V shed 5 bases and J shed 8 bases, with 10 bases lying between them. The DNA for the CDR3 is TGTGCCAGCAGCGGACAGCCTGATTCACCCCTCCACTTT. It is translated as CASSGQPDSPLHF.

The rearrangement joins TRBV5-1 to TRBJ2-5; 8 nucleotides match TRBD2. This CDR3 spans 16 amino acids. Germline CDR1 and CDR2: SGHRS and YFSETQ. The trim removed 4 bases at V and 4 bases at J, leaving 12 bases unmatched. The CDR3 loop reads CASSDTGRGAGETQYF. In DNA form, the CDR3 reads TGCGCCAGCAGCGACACGGGGCGGGGGGCAGGAGAGACCCAGTACTTC.